This entry describes one T cell receptor beta chain. The target of this receptor is not known. Per-nucleotide qualities are absent, and no much larger clonotype sits a single base away. The sample belongs to a study of shared clonotypes between healthy human individuals (TCRdb year 2020). Context from the whole study: The cohort included three men and a couple of women between 18 and 49 years of age. Per donor, three plates each were used for CD4 naive and CD4 memory, two for CD8 naive, and one for CD8 memory. To estimate repertoire size and how much clonotypes are shared between individuals, the study performed deep sequencing of blood TCR repertoires from about 5 healthy adults. To increase sequencing depth and limit assay-specific biases, different laboratories used diverse techniques to prepare libraries and sequence TCR repertoires. Leukapheresis yielded between about 0.85 and 9 billion PBMCs per donor. Study-wide findings and limitations: Clonotypes shared by all four sorted-subset donors showed higher generation probabilities than non-shared clonotypes. Incomplete sequencing was indicated by rarefaction of sorted-subset datasets, despite the large sequencing depth. Sharing across several donors was observed for 4.5% to 6.5% of naive CD4, over 3% of naive CD8, around 2.5% of memory CD4, and about 0.4% of memory CD8 clonotypes. The small number of donors limited the genetic and exposure-history diversity represented. Pairwise subsampling indicated that sequencing depth was expected to affect the degree of clonotype sharing among donors. Estimated clonotype richness was generally larger for naive than for memory subsets. Sampling was restricted to blood, and TCR repertoires in tissue are likely to differ from TCR repertoires in blood.

The germline V gene sets CDR1 to SGHTA and CDR2 to FQGTGA. At the junction V is shortened by 5 bases and J by 3 bases, with 9 bases in between. The CDR3 covers 13 residues, taking in both the cysteine and the phenylalanine. Of the read, only the CDR3 DNA is kept; its 39 bases are in frame from base 1. TCR CDR3 regions were amplified from genomic DNA by multiplex PCR using the deep immunoSEQ assay. For each cell subset, the extracted genomic DNA was distributed evenly across all wells of several immunoSEQ 96-well plates, and each plate served as one replicate. Each replicate PCR for sorted subsets received roughly 0.2 ug genomic DNA, equal to around 32,000 T cell genomes. The purified libraries were quantified using a Qubit 3.0 fluorometer, sized with a Bioanalyzer 2100, and then quantified again using the KAPA Library Quantification kit. Every immunoSEQ 96-well plate was sequenced on a dedicated single-read 150-cycle Illumina NextSeq 550 flow cell. Per the authors' processing: The immunoSEQ output contained only junctional sequences without quality scores, so filtering could not match that applied to full-length reads. Sequences were annotated with PyIR, a Python wrapper for IgBLAST v1.9, and V/J genes and CDR3 were assigned using IMGT germline references. Reads were removed for weak V/J assignments (E-value above 1e-6), missing CDR3, stop codons, out-of-frame junctions, or ambiguous translated residues. V3J clonotypes were defined as sequences sharing an identical inferred V gene, J gene, and CDR3 amino acid sequence. The percentage overlap between two repertoires was calculated by dividing the number of shared unique clonotypes by the size of the smaller repertoire. Repertoire richness was assessed with RTK rarefaction, the Chao1 estimator, and Recon v2.1 estimates of unobserved clonotypes. Generation probabilities for all TCRbeta clonotypes obtained by the gDNA method from a handful of donors were computed using OLGA. The clones in this table, taken by TCRdb from immuneACCESS, are in-frame only. Not every clone is retained; where verified, under half of the shortfall comes from an unresolved V gene, and the cause of the rest is unknown. The V and J calls and clone size were taken over from that table, and D and trimming were inferred from the DNA. Across this sample there are roughly 2.4 million clones, with approximately 96% seen only once. The ten largest make up over 0.1% of the sample.

The donors were healthy, HIV-negative adults who had no recently reported acute infections or vaccinations. Every donor was a Caucasian adult residing in Nashville, Tennessee, USA. CD4+ T cells were enriched through magnetic negative selection, after which naive cells were positively selected on CD45RA and the remaining negative fraction served as the memory subset. After blood collection by leukapheresis, PBMCs were isolated using Ficoll-Histopaque density gradient centrifugation and then cryopreserved in the vapor phase of liquid nitrogen. Analytical flow cytometry was used to check the purity and quantity of each magnetically sorted T cell population. Each sorted fraction had its genomic DNA isolated and then quantified by UV absorbance on a Nanodrop 2000c.

The receptor's source is a man aged 18 to 29 in good health. Source material: naive CD4+ T cells sorted from blood. The sample's cell subset or site label is to be understood as: CD45RA+ positively selected. The sequence links TRBV7-3 to TRBJ2-3, with no D gene named confidently. The nucleotide sequence is TGTGCCAGCAGCACTACCCTTACAGATACGCAGTATTTT. Translated, it reads CASSTTLTDTQYF. Reference TRBV7-3 and TRBJ2-3 proteins supply the regions before and after the CDR3; the full variable domain is: GAGVSQTPSNKVTEKGKYVELRCDPISGHTALYWYRQSLGQGPEFLIYFQGTGAADDSGLPNDRFFAVRPEGSVSTLKIQRTERGDSAVYLCASSTTLTDTQYFGPGTRLTVL.